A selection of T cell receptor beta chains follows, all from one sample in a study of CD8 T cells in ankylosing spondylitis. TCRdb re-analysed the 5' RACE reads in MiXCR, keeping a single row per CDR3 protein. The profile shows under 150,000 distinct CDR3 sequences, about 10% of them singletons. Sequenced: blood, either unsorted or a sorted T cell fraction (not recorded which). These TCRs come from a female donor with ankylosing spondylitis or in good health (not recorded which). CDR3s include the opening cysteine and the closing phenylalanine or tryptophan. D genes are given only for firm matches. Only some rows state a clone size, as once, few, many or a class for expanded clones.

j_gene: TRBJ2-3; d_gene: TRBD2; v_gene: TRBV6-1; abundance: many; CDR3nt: TGTGCCAGCCAAACGACCGGGGGGACAGATACGCAGTATTTT; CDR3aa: CASQTTGGTDTQYF
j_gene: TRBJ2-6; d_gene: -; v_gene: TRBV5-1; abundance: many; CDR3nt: TGCGCCAGTCTTCTATCTGGGGCCAACGTCCTGACTTTC; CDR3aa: CASLLSGANVLTF
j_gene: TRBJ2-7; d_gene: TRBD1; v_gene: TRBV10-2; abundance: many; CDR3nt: TGCGCCAGCAGGACAGGGGGAGGCGGCTACGAGCAGTACTTC; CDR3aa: CASRTGGGGYEQYF
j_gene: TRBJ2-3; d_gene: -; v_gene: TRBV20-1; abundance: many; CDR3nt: TGCAGTGCCAAATCCCCGGGTGATACGCAGTATTTT; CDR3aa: CSAKSPGDTQYF
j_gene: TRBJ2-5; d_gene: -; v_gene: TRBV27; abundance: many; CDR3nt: TGTGCCAGCAGTTCTAGGATCGGAGAGACCCAGTACTTC; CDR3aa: CASSSRIGETQYF
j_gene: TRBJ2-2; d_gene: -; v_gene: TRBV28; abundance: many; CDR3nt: TGTGCCAGCAATTTGCCGGGGACGGCTCGGACCGGGGAGCTGTTTTTT; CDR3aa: CASNLPGTARTGELFF
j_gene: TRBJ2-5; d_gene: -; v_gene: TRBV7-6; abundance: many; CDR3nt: TGTGCCAGCAGCTTAGAATCCAGACCTCTGGGGACCCAGTACTTC; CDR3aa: CASSLESRPLGTQYF
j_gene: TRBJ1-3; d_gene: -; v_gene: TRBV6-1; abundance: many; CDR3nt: TGTGCCAGCAGGACTTGGGACTCTGGAAACACCATATATTTT; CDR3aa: CASRTWDSGNTIYF
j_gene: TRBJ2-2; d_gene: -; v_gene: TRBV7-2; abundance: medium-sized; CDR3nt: TGTGCCAGCAGCTTAATGACTGCGGCCGGGGAGCTGTTTTTT; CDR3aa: CASSLMTAAGELFF
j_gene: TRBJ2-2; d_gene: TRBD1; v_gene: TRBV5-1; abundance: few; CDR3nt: TGCGCCAGCCGCCCCAACTACCGGGACAGGAACACCGGGGAGCTGTTTTTT; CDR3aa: CASRPNYRDRNTGELFF
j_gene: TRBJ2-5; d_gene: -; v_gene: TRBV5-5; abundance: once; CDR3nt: TGTGCCAGCAGCTCCGGGATAAGGCGAGAGACCCAGTACTTC; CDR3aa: CASSSGIRRETQYF
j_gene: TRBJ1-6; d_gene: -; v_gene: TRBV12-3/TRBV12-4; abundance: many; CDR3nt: TGTGCCAGCAGCGACAGGAGCTCCTATAATTCACCCCTCCACTTT; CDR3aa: CASSDRSSYNSPLHF
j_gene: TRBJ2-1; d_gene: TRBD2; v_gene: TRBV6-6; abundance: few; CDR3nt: TGTGCCAGCAGTTATCCAGCGGGGGAGCAGTTCTTC; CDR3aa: CASSYPAGEQFF
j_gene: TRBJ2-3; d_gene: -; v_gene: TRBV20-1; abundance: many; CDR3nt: TGCAGTGCTAGAAGTTCCGCTAGCAGCACAGATACGCAGTATTTT; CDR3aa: CSARSSASSTDTQYF
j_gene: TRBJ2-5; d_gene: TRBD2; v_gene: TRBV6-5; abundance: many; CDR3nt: TGTGCCAGCAATTTAGCGGGGGGGCAAGAGACCCAGTACTTC; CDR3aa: CASNLAGGQETQYF
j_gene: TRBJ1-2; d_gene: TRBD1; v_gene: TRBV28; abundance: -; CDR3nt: TGTGCCAGCAGTACCCAGACAGGGGGCAGGGGCTACACCTTC; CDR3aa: CASSTQTGGRGYTF
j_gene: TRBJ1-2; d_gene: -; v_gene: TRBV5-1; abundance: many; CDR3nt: TGCGCCAGCAGCTTGGGACAGCTATATGGCTACACCTTC; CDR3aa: CASSLGQLYGYTF
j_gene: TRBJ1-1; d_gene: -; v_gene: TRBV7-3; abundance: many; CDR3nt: TGTGCCAGCAGCTGGGGGACACCGGGCTCTGAAGCTTTCTTT; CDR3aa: CASSWGTPGSEAFF
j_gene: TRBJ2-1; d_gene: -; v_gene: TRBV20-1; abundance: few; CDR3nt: TGCAGTGCTAGACGATCTGTTAATGAGCAGTTCTTC; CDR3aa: CSARRSVNEQFF
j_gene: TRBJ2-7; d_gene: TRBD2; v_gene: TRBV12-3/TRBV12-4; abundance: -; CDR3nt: TGTGCCAGCAGCCGGGGACTACAAAGCTCCTACGAGCAGTACTTC; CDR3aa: CASSRGLQSSYEQYF
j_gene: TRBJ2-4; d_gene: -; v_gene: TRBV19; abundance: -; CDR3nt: TGTGCCGGTAGTATAGGAGGAGCCAAAAACATTCAGTACTTC; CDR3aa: CAGSIGGAKNIQYF
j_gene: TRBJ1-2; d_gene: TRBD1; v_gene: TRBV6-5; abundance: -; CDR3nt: TGTGCCAGCAGTAATTCGGACAGGGGAGATGGCTACACCTTC; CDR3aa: CASSNSDRGDGYTF
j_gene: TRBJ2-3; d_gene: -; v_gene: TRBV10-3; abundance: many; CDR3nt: TGTGCCGGAGGGTTGGGCGGGGCAGATACGCAGTATTTT; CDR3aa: CAGGLGGADTQYF
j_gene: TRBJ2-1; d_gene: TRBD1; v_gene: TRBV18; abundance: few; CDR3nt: TGTGCCAGCTCCCGACAGGGTGGGGACTACAATGAGCAGTTCTTC; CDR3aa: CASSRQGGDYNEQFF
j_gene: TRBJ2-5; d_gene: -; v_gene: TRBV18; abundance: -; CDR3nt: TGTGCCAGCTCACCACCGGCCGGCCAAGAGACCCAGTACTTC; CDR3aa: CASSPPAGQETQYF
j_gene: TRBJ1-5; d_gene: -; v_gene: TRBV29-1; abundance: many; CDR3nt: TGCAGCGTTGTAGAGGACAGACTTCAGAATCAGCCCCAGCATTTT; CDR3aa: CSVVEDRLQNQPQHF
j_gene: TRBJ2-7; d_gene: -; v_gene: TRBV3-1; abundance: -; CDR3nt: TGTGCCAGCACCAAAGAACGGTTCGAGCAGTACTTC; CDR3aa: CASTKERFEQYF
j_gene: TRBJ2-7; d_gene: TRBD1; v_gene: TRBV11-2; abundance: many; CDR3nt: TGTGCCAGCAGTAGCGACAGGGGGGAGCAGTACTTC; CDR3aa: CASSSDRGEQYF
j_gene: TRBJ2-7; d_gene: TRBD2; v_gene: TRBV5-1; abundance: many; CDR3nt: TGCGCCAGCAGCTTGGATAGGCTAGCGGGAGGAAACGAGCAGTACTTC; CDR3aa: CASSLDRLAGGNEQYF
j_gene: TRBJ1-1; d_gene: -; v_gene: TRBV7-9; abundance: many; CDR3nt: TGTGCCAGCAGCTTGGTGATGAACACTGAAGCTTTCTTT; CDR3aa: CASSLVMNTEAFF
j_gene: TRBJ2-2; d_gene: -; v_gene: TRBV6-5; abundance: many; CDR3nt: TGTGCCAGCAGTCACCCTGTTCAGGGCGGGGAGCTGTTTTTT; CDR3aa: CASSHPVQGGELFF
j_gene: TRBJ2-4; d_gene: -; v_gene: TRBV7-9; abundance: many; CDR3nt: TGTGCCAGCAGCCCACTGGGCCCCTTAGCCAAAAACATTCAGTACTTC; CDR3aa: CASSPLGPLAKNIQYF
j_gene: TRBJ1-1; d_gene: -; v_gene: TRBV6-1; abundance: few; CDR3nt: TGTGCCAGCAGACGAAGGCAGGCCGCGAACACTGAAGCTTTCTTT; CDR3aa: CASRRRQAANTEAFF
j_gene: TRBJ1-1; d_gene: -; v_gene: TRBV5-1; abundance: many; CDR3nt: TGCGCCAGCAGCTCCAACACGGGAGGGTTGAACACTGAAGCTTTCTTT; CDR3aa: CASSSNTGGLNTEAFF
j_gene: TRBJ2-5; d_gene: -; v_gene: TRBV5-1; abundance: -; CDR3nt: TGCGCCAGCAGCCTAATTCATCAAGAGACCCAGTACTTC; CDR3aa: CASSLIHQETQYF
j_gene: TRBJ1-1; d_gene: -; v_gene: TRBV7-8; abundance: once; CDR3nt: TGTGCCAGCAGCCCTAGGTTTTTAGAGGCCGGGAAGAACACTGAAGCTTTCTTT; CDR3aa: CASSPRFLEAGKNTEAFF
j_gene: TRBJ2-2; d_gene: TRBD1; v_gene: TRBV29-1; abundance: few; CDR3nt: TGCAGCGCGTCGACAGGGCGGGCCGCGAACACCGGGGAGCTGTTTTTT; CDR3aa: CSASTGRAANTGELFF
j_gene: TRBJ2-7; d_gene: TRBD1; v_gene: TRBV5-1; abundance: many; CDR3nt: TGCGCCAGCAGCCAATCCGGGACAGGAGCCTACGAGCAGTACTTC; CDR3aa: CASSQSGTGAYEQYF
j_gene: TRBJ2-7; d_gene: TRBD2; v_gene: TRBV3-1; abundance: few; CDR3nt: TGTGCCAGCAGCATGGGAGGAGCGGGGGGCTCCTACGAGCAGTACTTC; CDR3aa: CASSMGGAGGSYEQYF
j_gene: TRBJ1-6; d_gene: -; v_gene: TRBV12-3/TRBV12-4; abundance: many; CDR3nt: TGTGCCAGCAGTTTAGGGGTTCATCCCCTCCACTTT; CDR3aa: CASSLGVHPLHF
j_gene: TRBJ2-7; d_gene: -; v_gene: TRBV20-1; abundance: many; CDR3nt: TGCAGTGCTAGACCCGCCGGATTCTTCGAGCAGTACTTC; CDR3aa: CSARPAGFFEQYF
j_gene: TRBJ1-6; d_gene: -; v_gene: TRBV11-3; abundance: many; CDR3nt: TGTGCCAGCAGCTTAATATGGCAAAATTCACCCCTCCACTTT; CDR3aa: CASSLIWQNSPLHF
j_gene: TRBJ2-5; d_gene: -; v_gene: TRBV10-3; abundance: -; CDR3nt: TGTGCCATCAGTGAGGGACAGTCCCAAGGGACCCAGTACTTC; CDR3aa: CAISEGQSQGTQYF
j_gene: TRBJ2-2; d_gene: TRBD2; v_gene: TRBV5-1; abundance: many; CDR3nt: TGCGCCAGCAGCACCCAGACTAGCTCCGGGGAGCTGTTTTTT; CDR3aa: CASSTQTSSGELFF
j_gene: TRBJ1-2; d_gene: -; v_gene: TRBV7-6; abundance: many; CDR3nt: TGTGCCAGCTATGGGACGCCGAAAGAGGGCTACACCTTC; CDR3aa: CASYGTPKEGYTF
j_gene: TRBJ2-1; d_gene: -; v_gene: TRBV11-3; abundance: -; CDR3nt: TGTGCCAGCAGCTTAGGCCCGGCGTCCACCGGGTGGGATGAGCAGTTCTTC; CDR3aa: CASSLGPASTGWDEQFF
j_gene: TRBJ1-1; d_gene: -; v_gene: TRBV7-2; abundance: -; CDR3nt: TGTGCCAGCAGCACGGGACTGACGAACACTGAAGCTTTCTTT; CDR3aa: CASSTGLTNTEAFF
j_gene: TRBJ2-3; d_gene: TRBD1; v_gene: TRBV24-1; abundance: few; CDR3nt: TGTGCCACCAGTGATTCCCCCGGGACAGGGGGCTGGACGCAGTATTTT; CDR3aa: CATSDSPGTGGWTQYF
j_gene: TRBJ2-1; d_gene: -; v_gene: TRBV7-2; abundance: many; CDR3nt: TGTGCCAGCAGCTTAGTTAGGCGGCGGGACACGGTTGAGCAGTTCTTC; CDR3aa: CASSLVRRRDTVEQFF
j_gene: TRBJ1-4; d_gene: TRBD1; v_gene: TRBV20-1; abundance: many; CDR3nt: TGCAGTGCATTCTTAATTCAGGGGGCAACTAATGAAAAACTGTTTTTT; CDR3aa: CSAFLIQGATNEKLFF
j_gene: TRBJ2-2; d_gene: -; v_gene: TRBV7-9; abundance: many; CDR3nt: TGTGCCAGCAGCTCACCTTCGAACACCGGGGAGCTGTTTTTT; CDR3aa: CASSSPSNTGELFF
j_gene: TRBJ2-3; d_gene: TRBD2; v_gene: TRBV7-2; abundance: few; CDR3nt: TGTGCCAGCAGCTACCCTGGGGCTAGCGGAAGCACAGATACGCAGTATTTT; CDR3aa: CASSYPGASGSTDTQYF
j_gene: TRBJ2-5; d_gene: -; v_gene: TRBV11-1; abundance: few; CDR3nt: TGTGCCAGCAGCCCCACGTTAGACCAAGAGACCCAGTACTTC; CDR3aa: CASSPTLDQETQYF
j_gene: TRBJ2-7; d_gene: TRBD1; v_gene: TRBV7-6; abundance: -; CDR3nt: TGTGCCAGCAGCTTAGTGGGGGGGCCACAGGGGGCCCACGGGCAGTACTTC; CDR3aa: CASSLVGGPQGAHGQYF
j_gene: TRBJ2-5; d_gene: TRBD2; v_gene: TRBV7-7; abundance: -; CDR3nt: TGTGCCAGCAGCCACTCCCGAAAAACAACTAGCGGACCGTACCAAGAGACCCAGTACTTC; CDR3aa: CASSHSRKTTSGPYQETQYF
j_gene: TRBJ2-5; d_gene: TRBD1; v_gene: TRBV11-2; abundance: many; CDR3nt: TGTGCCAGCAGCACGCCGATGACAGGGACCCAAGAGACCTCCCAGTACTTC; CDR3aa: CASSTPMTGTQETSQYF
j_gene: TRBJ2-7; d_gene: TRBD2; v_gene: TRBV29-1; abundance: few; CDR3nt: TGCAGCGTCCGCCGGACTAGCGGGGCCGCCTACGAGCAGTACTTC; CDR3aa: CSVRRTSGAAYEQYF